This T cell receptor (beta chain) was captured by sequencing in a study of shared clonotypes between healthy human individuals. CDR1 and CDR2 (germline): LNHDA, SQIVND (reference sequence). V shed 4 bases, J shed 3 bases, and the junction held 8 bases outside the gene matches. This CDR3 spans 16 amino acids. Per the study methods: Filtering differed because ImmunoSEQ produced junction-only sequences that carried no quality scores. The assay was immunoSEQ multiplex PCR, and TCRdb's table has in-frame clones only and misses some. V and J calls and clone size come straight from that table; D and trimming were deduced from the DNA. Among 650,000 to 700,000 clones listed, about 90% were seen once. This clone was detected only once. Its antigen is not identified. Study-wide findings and caveats: The authors expected sequencing depth to affect clonotype sharing among donors.

The TCR was taken from a man between 18 and 29 years old in good health. Some clones in this sample may be carry-over from other donors' samples. The sample comprised memory CD8+ T cells from PBMCs. Regarding subset: CD45RO+ cells pooled with CCR7-negative TemRA cells. The J gene is TRBJ1-4, the V gene TRBV19, with 7 bases fitting TRBD1. CDR3 DNA: TGTGCCAGTAGTACCAGGGGGAAGAGGCCTAATGAAAAACTGTTTTTT. This codes for CASSTRGKRPNEKLFF.